This T cell receptor (beta chain) was recorded in a study of T cells after posttransplantation cyclophosphamide. Study-wide results and caveats: Later post-transplant blood repertoires were often dominated by donor CD8+ memory clones. TRB clonality was highly associated with recipient CMV seropositivity and reactivation. Tissue-infiltrating T cells from skin or gut overlapped little with blood T cells.

The CDR3 runs to 14 residues. V shed 2 bases and J shed 2 bases, with 9 bases lying between them. Germline lookup yields CDR1 SGDLS and CDR2 YYNGEE. In regard to this clone: Its antigen is as yet unknown.

On the day of bone marrow donation, the related graft donor provided peripheral blood. TCRdb's table, derived via immunoSEQ multiplex PCR, lists solely in-frame clones and lacks some. Here the sample spans about 18,000 clones, approximately 82% being singletons. This chain joins TRBV9 and TRBJ2-3, with unresolved D. The sequenced sample consisted of memory CD4+ T cells sorted from blood. The sequence was obtained from a young man in good health and a related stem cell transplant donor. The CDR3 DNA reads TGTGCCAGCAGCGTTACTCAGGCCACAGATACGCAGTATTTT. Amino acid sequence: CASSVTQATDTQYF. The full variable domain, with the rest looked up from reference TRBV9 and TRBJ2-3, is DSGVTQTPKHLITATGQRVTLRCSPRSGDLSVYWYQQSLDQGLQFLIQYYNGEERAKGNILERFSAQQFPDLHSELNLSSLELGDSALYFCASSVTQATDTQYFGPGTRLTVL.